A selection of T cell receptor beta chains follows, all from one sample in a study of cytomegalovirus exposure and HLA in healthy donors. TCRdb's copy holds only in-frame clones and misses some; the assay was immunoSEQ multiplex PCR. The table lists approximately 160,000 clones, roughly four fifths of them singletons. The sequenced sample was PBMCs. The receptors originated from a girl aged 2 to 9 in good health and CMV-seropositive. The CDR3 runs from the conserved cysteine through the conserved F or W. D genes are given only for firm matches. Rows may omit the clone size; those that give it use once, few, many or a size class.

j_call	clone_size	v_call	d_call	cdr3_aa	cdr3_nt
TRBJ2-2	NA	TRBV28	TRBD2	CASSPSGRGATGELFF	TGTGCCAGCAGCCCTAGCGGGAGGGGGGCCACCGGGGAGCTGTTTTTT
TRBJ2-1	NA	TRBV27	TRBD2	CASSVYPAGGRRNEQFF	TGTGCCAGCAGTGTCTACCCAGCAGGCGGGAGGAGGAATGAGCAGTTCTTC
TRBJ2-7	once	TRBV7-3	TRBD1	CASSPIGTGLREQYF	TGTGCCAGCAGCCCGATAGGGACAGGGTTGCGGGAGCAGTACTTC
TRBJ1-2	NA	TRBV7-8	NA	CASSDSGSGYTF	TGTGCCAGCAGCGACTCGGGATCCGGTTACACCTTC
TRBJ1-5	NA	TRBV10-3	TRBD1	CAISEDRGGPQHF	TGTGCCATCAGTGAGGACAGGGGGGGACCCCAGCATTTT
TRBJ2-3	NA	TRBV4-1	TRBD2	CASSQTRAGGPDTQYF	TGCGCCAGCAGCCAAACCCGAGCGGGGGGCCCAGATACGCAGTATTTT
TRBJ1-5	few	TRBV6-5	NA	CASSYQDNQPQHF	TGTGCCAGCAGTTACCAGGACAATCAGCCCCAGCATTTT
TRBJ2-1	few	TRBV6-5	NA	CASRGGPIPFF	TGTGCCAGCAGGGGGGGACCTATTCCGTTCTTC
TRBJ2-2	NA	TRBV2	NA	CASSGASTPGELFF	TGTGCCAGCAGTGGGGCCTCGACCCCCGGGGAGCTGTTTTTT
TRBJ2-7	NA	TRBV5-4	NA	CASSLAGESPYEQYF	TGTGCCAGCAGCTTGGCGGGAGAGTCCCCCTACGAGCAGTACTTC
TRBJ1-1	few	TRBV28	NA	CASSFDRNTEAFF	TGTGCCAGCAGTTTTGACAGGAACACTGAAGCTTTCTTT
TRBJ1-2	once	TRBV4-2	TRBD1	CASSQDQDRKDGYTF	TGTGCCAGCAGCCAAGACCAGGACAGGAAAGATGGCTACACCTTC
TRBJ1-1	NA	TRBV6-5	NA	CASSLSLNTEAFF	TGTGCCAGCAGTTTGAGCTTAAACACTGAAGCTTTCTTT
TRBJ1-1	NA	TRBV5-6	TRBD1	CASRGQGIMNTEAFF	TGTGCCAGCAGGGGACAGGGTATCATGAACACTGAAGCTTTCTTT
TRBJ1-3	NA	TRBV9	TRBD1	CASSVDRTGIAGNTIYF	TGTGCCAGCAGCGTAGACCGGACAGGGATAGCTGGAAACACCATATATTTT
TRBJ1-3	NA	TRBV6-1	TRBD1	CASSVQTGAGNTIYF	TGTGCCAGCAGTGTTCAGACAGGGGCTGGAAACACCATATATTTT
TRBJ2-7	NA	TRBV2	TRBD2	CASSGSGTLAEQYF	TGTGCCAGCAGTGGTAGCGGGACCCTCGCCGAGCAGTACTTC
TRBJ2-3	NA	TRBV30	TRBD1	CAWRPFGTGTDTQYF	TGTGCCTGGAGGCCCTTCGGGACAGGGACAGATACGCAGTATTTT
TRBJ1-2	NA	TRBV7-9	TRBD1	CASSLIGQDYGYTF	TGTGCCAGCAGCTTAATTGGACAGGACTATGGCTACACCTTC
TRBJ2-3	NA	TRBV6-5	TRBD2	CASSYSGTSLTDTQYF	TGTGCCAGCAGCTACTCAGGGACTAGTCTCACAGATACGCAGTATTTT
TRBJ1-5	once	TRBV29-1	NA	CSVGSRFGQPQHF	TGCAGCGTTGGAAGCCGGTTCGGTCAGCCCCAGCATTTT
TRBJ2-3	NA	TRBV30	TRBD1	CAWRETGFTQYF	TGTGCCTGGAGAGAGACAGGGTTTACGCAGTATTTT